A selection of T cell receptor beta chains follows, all from one sample in a study of T cells in localized non-small cell lung cancer. Profiling relied on immunoSEQ multiplex PCR, and the TCRdb table lists in-frame clones only, not all of them. Of around 45,000 clones listed, about 86% were seen once; the top ten hold over 2%. The material was PBMCs, obtained before any cancer treatment. These receptor sequences come from a man between 35 and 75 years old with stage II lung adenocarcinoma. Both conserved end residues are part of each CDR3. A D gene is named only where the DNA matches it firmly. A clone size is listed for some rows: how often the clone was seen (once, few, many), or a class if it is expanded.

size: -; V: TRBV6-1; J: TRBJ1-2; D: -; CDR3: CASTVKWGADYGYTF; DNA: TGTGCCAGCACCGTAAAGTGGGGGGCAGACTATGGCTACACCTTC
size: -; V: TRBV6-5; J: TRBJ1-1; D: -; CDR3: CASSFRFGELTEAFF; DNA: TGTGCCAGCAGTTTCCGTTTCGGGGAACTCACTGAAGCTTTCTTT
size: once; V: TRBV7-7; J: TRBJ2-5; D: TRBD1; CDR3: CASSLWDRVYQETQYF; DNA: TGTGCCAGCAGCTTATGGGACAGGGTGTACCAAGAGACCCAGTACTTC
size: -; V: TRBV6-1; J: TRBJ1-4; D: -; CDR3: CASTFRGPTLEKLFF; DNA: TGTGCCAGCACGTTTAGAGGGCCTACTCTCGAAAAACTGTTTTTT
size: -; V: TRBV28; J: TRBJ1-6; D: -; CDR3: CASSLRDHNSPLHF; DNA: TGTGCCAGCAGTCTCCGGGACCATAATTCACCCCTCCACTTT
size: once; V: TRBV5-1; J: TRBJ1-1; D: -; CDR3: CASSLTQREANTEAFF; DNA: TGCGCCAGCAGCCTGACCCAGAGGGAGGCGAACACTGAAGCTTTCTTT
size: -; V: TRBV9; J: TRBJ1-6; D: TRBD1; CDR3: CASSATTGGWSPLHF; DNA: TGTGCCAGCAGCGCAACGACAGGGGGGTGGTCACCCCTCCACTTT
size: -; V: TRBV6-6; J: TRBJ1-3; D: -; CDR3: CASSDTTAGNTIYF; DNA: TGTGCCAGCAGTGACACGACTGCTGGAAACACCATATATTTT
size: -; V: TRBV7-2; J: TRBJ1-3; D: TRBD1; CDR3: CASSSGGRSSGNTIYF; DNA: TGTGCCAGCAGCTCAGGGGGACGGAGCTCTGGAAACACCATATATTTT
size: -; V: TRBV6-5; J: TRBJ1-4; D: TRBD1; CDR3: CASREPTGGNEKLFF; DNA: TGTGCCAGCAGAGAGCCAACAGGGGGGAATGAAAAACTGTTTTTT
size: -; V: TRBV7-8; J: TRBJ2-7; D: -; CDR3: CASSLVGTIYEQYF; DNA: TGTGCCAGCAGCTTAGTAGGGACCATCTACGAGCAGTACTTC